The 19 T cell receptor beta chains listed next were all sequenced from one sample in a study of CD8 T cells in Susac syndrome. After extraction with the RNeasy kit, about 0.45 to 1 ug of the RNA was reverse transcribed using random hexamers. TCRdb re-called the immunoSEQ multiplex PCR reads with MiXCR, one entry per CDR3 protein. The sample lists some 260,000 distinct CDR3 sequences; just under 95% were seen once. Material: CD4+ T cells from PBMCs. The origin of the receptors is a human donor with multiple sclerosis.

The chain carries TRBV3-1 and TRBJ2-1; maybe TRBD2 (5 bases). The CDR3 extends over 17 amino acids. V lost 3 bases to trimming and J lost 3 bases, with 18 bases between them. Germline-derived CDR1 and CDR2 are LGHDT and YNNKEL (reference sequence). CDR3: CASSQETGSRGYNEQFF. In DNA form, the CDR3 reads TGTGCCAGCAGCCAGGAAACGGGGAGTCGGGGCTACAATGAGCAGTTCTTC.

V is TRBV30 and J is TRBJ1-4; 9 nucleotides match TRBD1. There are 17 residues in the CDR3. The germline CDR1 and CDR2 sequences are GTSNPN and SVGIG (reference sequence). V gave up 2 bases and J gave up 7 bases; unmatched junction bases: 14. CDR3 in amino acids: CAWSTLFETGGGEKLFF. Here the CDR3 DNA reads TGTGCCTGGAGTACGCTTTTCGAAACAGGGGGCGGTGAAAAACTGTTTTTT. Using reference TRBV30 and TRBJ1-4 for the parts outside the CDR3, the full variable domain is SQTIHQWPATLVQPVGSPLSLECTVEGTSNPNLYWYRQAAGRGLQLLFYSVGIGQISSEVPQNLSASRPQDRQFILSSKKLLLSDSGFYLCAWSTLFETGGGEKLFFGSGTQLSVL.

V and J are TRBV6-6 and TRBJ1-5; a weak D match, TRBD1 (6 bases). Trimming stripped 7 bases from V and 6 bases from J, with 16 bases between. Looked up from germline, CDR1 is MNHNY and CDR2 is SVGAGI (reference sequence). The CDR3 spans 14 residues. The CDR3 spells CASKQQGRGQPQHF. The CDR3 region has the DNA TGTGCCAGCAAACAACAGGGTAGAGGTCAGCCCCAGCATTTT.

V usage is TRBV4-1 and J usage is TRBJ2-1; D remains unclear. Germline V CDR1 and CDR2: MGHRA, YSYEKL. V was pared by 1 base and J by 1 base, with 5 bases between. The CDR3 has 14 residues. The CDR3 DNA follows: TGCGCCAGCAGCCAAGGGCAATCCTACAATGAGCAGTTCTTC. This codes for CASSQGQSYNEQFF.

The J gene is TRBJ2-2, the V gene TRBV24-1; D may correspond to TRBD1 or TRBD2 (5 bases each). CDR3 length equals 17 residues. Looked up from germline, CDR1 is KGHDR and CDR2 is SFDVKD. V lost 1 base and J 0 bases, leaving 11 bases between the germline ends. CDR3 sequence (DNA): TGTGCCACCAGTGATTTTCACCCGGGGCCGAACACCGGGGAGCTGTTTTTT. It yields the protein CATSDFHPGPNTGELFF.

The genes are TRBV7-3 and TRBJ2-3; D is unclear. Per germline, CDR1 SGHTA and CDR2 FQGTGA. The CDR3 loop spans 14 amino acids. Trimming stripped 2 bases from V and 1 base from J, with 7 bases between. This CDR3 reads CASSLDSGTDTQYF. CDR3 in DNA: TGTGCCAGCAGCTTAGACTCTGGCACAGATACGCAGTATTTT.

This chain connects TRBV11-2 to TRBJ2-2; D is perhaps TRBD2 (6 bases). Trimming removed 5 bases at V and 7 bases at J, with 20 bases between. The V gene's germline CDR1 is SGHAT and CDR2 FQNNGV. There are 16 residues in the CDR3. The CDR3 bases are TGTGCCAGCAGCCCCCCGGACGGGAGCCCCCACGGGGAGCTGTTTTTT. Amino acids: CASSPPDGSPHGELFF.

This chain joins TRBV15 and TRBJ2-1, with 12 bases lining up with TRBD2. V gave up 2 bases and J gave up 4 bases; unmatched junction bases: 3. Germline loops: CDR1 LNHNV, CDR2 YYDKDF (reference sequence). The CDR3 totals 16 residues. CDR3 DNA: TGTGCCACCAGCAGATTAGGGACTAGCGGGTACAATGAGCAGTTCTTC. Translation: CATSRLGTSGYNEQFF.

This chain connects TRBV9 to TRBJ1-1, with a weak D call TRBD1 (6 bases). CDR3 length equals 14 residues. V was clipped by 4 bases and J by 3 bases, with 13 bases between them. The V gene's germline CDR1 is SGDLS and CDR2 YYNGEE. CDR3 nucleotides: TGTGCCAGCAGCAACAGGGTAGGGGACACTGAAGCTTTCTTT. Protein sequence: CASSNRVGDTEAFF.

V is TRBV9 and J is TRBJ1-4; D is uncertain. Deletions cut 1 base from V and 8 bases from J, with 15 bases between. Germline loops: CDR1 SGDLS, CDR2 YYNGEE. The length of the CDR3 is 15 residues. CDR3 sequence (DNA): TGTGCCAGCAGCGTAACGTGGACCTTCGGGGAAAAACTGTTTTTT. Translation gives CASSVTWTFGEKLFF. Based on the CDR3 plus reference TRBV9 and TRBJ1-4, the full variable domain is DSGVTQTPKHLITATGQRVTLRCSPRSGDLSVYWYQQSLDQGLQFLIQYYNGEERAKGNILERFSAQQFPDLHSELNLSSLELGDSALYFCASSVTWTFGEKLFFGSGTQLSVL.

The chain employs TRBV2 and TRBJ2-2; D call uncertain. Looked up from germline, CDR1 is SNHLY and CDR2 is FYNNEI. V lost 5 bases and J 0 bases, leaving 10 bases between the germline ends. The CDR3 spans 15 residues. The CDR3 coding sequence is TGTGCCAGCAGTCCCGGGCAAGCGAACACCGGGGAGCTGTTTTTT. Its protein product is CASSPGQANTGELFF.

The chain links TRBV6-5 to TRBJ2-7; TRBD2 might be the D (5 bases). Trimming took off 4 bases at V and 0 bases at J, with 13 bases between the two ends. The CDR3 spans 15 residues. Per germline, CDR1 MNHEY and CDR2 SVGAGI. This CDR3 reads CASSSPLSGSYEQYF. DNA for the CDR3: TGTGCCAGCAGTTCCCCCCTCAGCGGCTCCTACGAGCAGTACTTC.

The chain carries TRBV14 and TRBJ1-2, with 8 positions matching TRBD1. Trimming took 6 bases from V and 7 from J; bases not matched to a gene: 7. Germline V gene lookup returns CDR1 SGHDN and CDR2 FVKESK. The CDR3 runs to 13 residues. CDR3 amino acids: CASRRTGIRGYTF. The DNA for the CDR3 is TGTGCCAGCAGACGGACAGGGATACGTGGCTACACCTTC.

J is TRBJ1-3 and V is TRBV30, with D hard to call. CDR1 is GTSNPN and CDR2 is SVGIG in the germline V gene (reference sequence). CDR3 length: 12 amino acids. V dropped 4 bases and J dropped 0 bases, with 4 bases sitting between them. The chain's CDR3 is CAWKGSGNTIYF. The CDR3 region has the DNA TGTGCCTGGAAGGGCTCTGGAAACACCATATATTTT.

This chain uses TRBV30 with TRBJ1-5, with D hard to call. Deletions cut 5 bases from V and 6 bases from J, with 17 bases between. The CDR3 consists of 14 residues. Germline V CDR1 and CDR2: GTSNPN, SVGIG (reference sequence). The CDR3 sequence: CAWATGNKAQPQHF. The CDR3 DNA sequence: TGTGCCTGGGCTACCGGGAACAAAGCTCAGCCCCAGCATTTT.

The chain has TRBV29-1 and TRBJ2-1, with 11 nucleotides matching TRBD2. Germline lookup yields CDR1 SQVTM and CDR2 ANQGSEA. The V and J ends lost 6 bases and 7 bases, in that order; junction bases with no gene match: 17. This CDR3 is built from 17 residues. Written as DNA, the CDR3 is TGCAGCGTCCAACTTGGACTAGCGGGCGTTCGTATAAATGAGCAGTTCTTC. This sequence encodes CSVQLGLAGVRINEQFF.

V usage is TRBV3-1 and J usage is TRBJ1-5; unclear D gene. V lost 4 bases to trimming and J lost 3 bases, with 13 bases between them. Germline CDR1 is LGHDT and CDR2 is YNNKEL (reference sequence). This CDR3 contains 15 residues. In DNA, the CDR3 is TGTGCCAGCAGCCTCAGTGGGAACCCCAATCAGCCCCAGCATTTT. Translated: CASSLSGNPNQPQHF.

V and J are TRBV4-2 and TRBJ1-5; D is possibly TRBD1 (6 bases). V dropped 0 bases and J dropped 5 bases, with 8 bases sitting between them. Germline values: CDR1 LGHNA, CDR2 YNFKEQ. CDR3 size: 14 residues. Written as DNA, the CDR3 is TGTGCCAGCAGCCAAGAAGAGGGGGATCAGCCCCAGCATTTT. It codes for CASSQEEGDQPQHF.

The rearrangement links TRBV5-1 to TRBJ2-1; weak D call: TRBD2 (5 bases). The V end was cut by 0 bases, the J end by 4 bases, with 11 bases between. The germline gives CDR1 SGHRS, CDR2 YFSETQ. CDR3 length: 15 amino acids. The DNA for the CDR3 is TGCGCCAGCAGCTTGGCCTCGGGGAGTTACAATGAGCAGTTCTTC. This translates into CASSLASGSYNEQFF.